The T cell receptor (beta chain) under discussion was sequenced for a study of metastatic and nonmetastatic thyroid tumors. There are many counts of this clone. This CDR3 has 14 residues. Deletions cut 3 bases from V and 9 bases from J, with 15 bases between. All patients were untreated before thyroid surgery. From the PCR reads, TCRdb re-called clones with MiXCR. The repertoire holds about 52,000 clones, with approximately 15% as singletons. Sequenced material: blood. The sequence derives from a female donor with papillary thyroid cancer or a benign thyroid nodule (not recorded which). Some clones in this sample may be carry-over from other donors' samples. The chain joins TRBV12-3 or TRBV12-4 to TRBJ2-1; D possibly matches TRBD1 or TRBD2 (5 bases each). CDR3 residues: CASSLSRGASEQFF. The CDR3 coding sequence is TGTGCCAGCAGTTTGTCTCGAGGGGCCAGTGAGCAGTTCTTC.